The source of this T cell receptor beta chain is a study of shared clonotypes between healthy human individuals. CDR1 is SGHAT and CDR2 is FQNNGV in the germline V gene. V shed 2 bases and J shed 2 bases, with 19 bases lying between them. There are 17 residues in the CDR3. This clone turned up a few times. Antigen specificity is unknown. Findings and caveats of the study: In general, naive subsets displayed greater estimated richness than memory subsets did. Since donors were few, the genetic and exposure-history diversity represented was limited. Between several donors, naive CD4 clonotypes were shared at a level of approximately 5%.

TCRdb keeps only in-frame clones here, not all; method: immunoSEQ multiplex PCR. Of 330,000 or so clones in the sample, around 70% were seen once. The genes are TRBV11-2 and TRBJ2-7; D may be TRBD1 (5 bases). This TCR derives from a man aged 25 to 40 in good health. The specimen was memory CD4+ T cells sorted from blood. The subset was: CD45RA-negative fraction. The CDR3 DNA follows: TGTGCCAGCAGCTTACGTCCTCAGGGAATTGGGGCCTACGAGCAGTACTTC. It yields the protein CASSLRPQGIGAYEQYF. Variable domain in full (rest from reference TRBV11-2 and TRBJ2-7): EAGVAQSPRYKIIEKRQSVAFWCNPISGHATLYWYQQILGQGPKLLIQFQNNGVVDDSQLPKDRFSAERLKGVDSTLKIQPAKLEDSAVYLCASSLRPQGIGAYEQYFGPGTRLTVT.